The clone carrying this T cell receptor beta chain was counted only a few times. The sample originates from a study of T-cell reconstitution after alpha-beta-depleted transplantation in children. As it was prepared, the TCRbeta library received unique molecular identifiers. TCRdb independently ran MiXCR on the PCR reads; one entry per CDR3 protein. The sample records about 610,000 distinct CDR3 sequences, over 9.5% being singletons. The origin of this receptor is a human donor who donated a stem cell graft to a child with acute myeloid leukemia. Source: PBMCs from the stem cell graft donor, taken from the stem cell graft.

In nucleotides, the CDR3 is TGTGCCACCACAAGCGGGAGCAATTACAATGAGCAGTTCTTC. It translates to CATTSGSNYNEQFF. The chain links TRBV24-1 to TRBJ2-1, with 8 bases aligning to TRBD2. With V trimmed by 8 bases and J by 4 bases, 6 bases remained unmatched. The CDR3 has 14 residues. CDR1 and CDR2 from the germline V gene are KGHDR and SFDVKD.